This T cell receptor beta chain was identified in a study of cytomegalovirus exposure and HLA in healthy donors. Broader study findings: Later genetic work tied a missense DCLRE1C variant to beta-chain V and J trimming.

The study ran its PCR with 60 Vbeta and 13 Jbeta primers. Generated by immunoSEQ multiplex PCR, the TCRdb table keeps only in-frame clones and is missing some. The table has approximately 190,000 clones, around 86% seen once. A word on this clone: The target antigen is unknown.

The ends lost 2 bases at V and 5 bases at J; junction bases unmatched: 8. The CDR3 length is 16 residues. Germline CDR1 SGHRS, CDR2 YFSETQ. The V gene is TRBV5-1, the J gene TRBJ2-5; 11 nucleotides agree with TRBD2. The sequenced sample was PBMCs. This receptor was obtained from a man aged 30 to 45 in good health and CMV-seronegative. CDR3 amino acids: CASSFDSGRAWETQYF. DNA of the CDR3: TGCGCCAGCAGCTTCGATAGCGGGAGGGCCTGGGAGACCCAGTACTTC. The entire variable domain, with the rest obtained from reference TRBV5-1 and TRBJ2-5, is as follows: KAGVTQTPRYLIKTRGQQVTLSCSPISGHRSVSWYQQTPGQGLQFLFEYFSETQRNKGNFPGRFSGRQFSNSRSEMNVSTLELGDSALYLCASSFDSGRAWETQYFGPGTRLLVL.